The clone carrying this TCR beta chain was seen once. How the authors handled the data: Estimated nucleated cell counts came from reference gene primer amplification. Data came from immunoSEQ multiplex PCR; TCRdb stores just in-frame clones and leaves some out. V and J calls plus clone size are reproduced from that table; the DNA served to infer D and trimming. The repertoire consists of a few hundred thousand clones, with around 87% occurring once and the leading ten covering about 3%. This specimen belongs to a study of blood T cell repertoires in COVID-19. The wider study: The study drew acute and convalescent COVID-19 samples from the United States, Italy and Spain. T cells, B-cell-depleted T cells, or PBMCs supplied cDNA or gDNA.

This CDR3 comprises 14 residues. Germline assignment: CDR1 MNHEY and CDR2 SVGAGI. Losses at the gene ends were 6 bases for V and 2 bases for J; bases not matched to a gene: 2. Sequenced input: peripheral blood. The chain employs TRBV6-5 and TRBJ2-3; TRBD1 aligns across 10 bases. This clonotype was obtained from a human donor in a cohort sampled during active COVID-19. The DNA of the CDR3 is TGTGCCAGCAGGACAGGGGGCATCACAGATACGCAGTATTTT. Its translation: CASRTGGITDTQYF.